Listed below are T cell receptor beta chains from one sample, sequenced in a study of OX40 agonist ivuxolimab in advanced cancers. TCRdb keeps only in-frame clones here, not all; method: immunoSEQ multiplex PCR. This sample has approximately 70,000 clones, with 75% to 95% found just once. The source was CD4+ or CD8+ T cells sorted from blood, collected in a trial of the OX40 agonist ivuxolimab. These receptors originate from an adult with an advanced solid tumor such as melanoma, head and neck, liver or kidney cancer. Both conserved end residues are part of each CDR3. D genes are given only for firm matches. Size is omitted from some rows. Given values are once, few, many or a class for expanded clones.

>14|TRBV7-9|once|TRBD1|TRBJ2-1
TGTGCCAGCAGGTTAGGGGGCGACCACAATGAGCAGTTCTTC
CASRLGGDHNEQFF
>15|TRBV7-8|NA|TRBD1|TRBJ2-7
TGTGCCAGCAGCTTCTCAGGACAGGGGGTCTACGAGCAGTACTTC
CASSFSGQGVYEQYF
>15|TRBV7-2|NA|TRBD1|TRBJ2-7
TGTGCCAGCAGCTTAGAGGGACAGGGGGCACAAGAGCAGTACTTC
CASSLEGQGAQEQYF
>16|TRBV7-8|NA|NA|TRBJ1-5
TGTGCCAGCAGCTTAGGAGATCGGGCAGGGAATCAGCCCCAGCATTTT
CASSLGDRAGNQPQHF
>13|TRBV7-6|NA|TRBD1|TRBJ1-2
TGTGCCAGCAGCCCTGACAGGGCCTATGGCTACACCTTC
CASSPDRAYGYTF
>14|TRBV19|NA|NA|TRBJ1-5
TGTGCCAGTAGTATAACAGGGAACGATCAGCCCCAGCATTTT
CASSITGNDQPQHF
>15|TRBV7-9|NA|NA|TRBJ1-4
TGTGCCAGCAGCCCGCGACAGGAGTTAAATGAAAAACTGTTTTTT
CASSPRQELNEKLFF
>12|TRBV12-5|NA|NA|TRBJ2-6
TGTGCTAGTGGTTTGGGTACCAACGTCCTGACTTTC
CASGLGTNVLTF
>17|TRBV7-8|NA|NA|TRBJ2-1
TGTGCCAGCAGCTTCCGACAAGGCCGGCCGCCTCACAATGAGCAGTTCTTC
CASSFRQGRPPHNEQFF
>13|TRBV13|NA|TRBD2|TRBJ2-7
TGTGCCAGCTCGACGGGACTAGCCTACGAGCAGTACTTC
CASSTGLAYEQYF
>15|TRBV28|NA|TRBD1|TRBJ1-2
TGTGCCAGCAGTTTACCGAGACAGGGATCACATGGCTACACCTTC
CASSLPRQGSHGYTF